This T cell receptor (beta chain) was sequenced during a study of blood T cell repertoires in COVID-19 (TCRdb year 2020). General notes on the study: Samples covering the acute and convalescent phases of COVID-19 were provided by collaborators in the United States, Italy and Spain. The material from the prospective study consisted of cDNA or gDNA derived from T cells, B-cell-depleted T cells, or PBMCs. The dataset comprised deeply sampled blood TCRbeta repertoires from subjects exposed to, actively infected with, or recovered from COVID-19. The repertoires were released in a freely available public database meant as a resource for research on the immune response to SARS-CoV-2. Samples were obtained from the ongoing ImmuneRACE study (first 160 participants) and from some 1,200 subjects provided by 6 global collaborators. Sample metadata almost always included a de-identified subject ID, COVID-19 status, age in years and sex. HLA class I and class II types, where available, came from metadata supplied by the sample provider rather than from assay-based typing. What the authors observed across the whole study: How much clinical and demographic metadata was included differed by source and by participant, and the metadata was provided uncurated.

V gives up 2 bases and J gives up 8 bases, and the segment between their germline ends measures 10 bases. The germline V gene (reference sequence) sets CDR1 to SGHAT and CDR2 to FQDESV. From its cysteine to its phenylalanine, the CDR3 spans 13 amino acids. Only the CDR3 region is kept as DNA, spanning 39 bases read in frame from base 1. A second Seattle source provided samples from volunteer blood donors who had recovered from COVID-19. Each collaborating institution followed its own protocols to collect whole blood in K2EDTA tubes. For TCRbeta analysis, collaborators shipped samples as frozen whole blood, isolated PBMCs, or DNA extracted from either of those sample types. The immunoSEQ Assay, a bias-controlled multiplex PCR, was used to amplify TCRbeta CDR3 regions from genomic DNA. The published analysis was carried out like this. Within the assay, amplification of reference gene primers was used to estimate how many nucleated cells each sample contained. To quantify the absolute abundance of each unique TCRbeta CDR3 rearrangement, sequence reads were collapsed and filtered. Productive Simpson clonality was computed per sample as the square root of Simpson's diversity index over productive rearrangements. In its TCRdb copy, this immuneACCESS table keeps in-frame sequences only and misses some clones. Where compared with another copy, unresolved V genes explain less than half of these, and the others have no known cause. V and J calls and clone size are those listed in that table; D and trimming were worked out from the DNA. This sample is represented by roughly 260,000 clones; approximately 86% of them were singletons. The leading ten clones occupy around a tenth of the sample.

Remarks on this clone: The antigen it recognizes is unknown. Per-base qualities were not stored, and no clone one base away is much larger.

Recombination joined TRBV11-1 with TRBJ2-4, with the D gene not clear enough to name. Sequenced material: peripheral blood. This receptor was identified in a man aged 35 to 55 who had recovered from COVID-19. The CDR3 protein: CASSLLPSDIQYF. In nucleotides, the sequence is TGTGCCAGCAGCTTACTCCCGAGCGACATTCAGTACTTC.